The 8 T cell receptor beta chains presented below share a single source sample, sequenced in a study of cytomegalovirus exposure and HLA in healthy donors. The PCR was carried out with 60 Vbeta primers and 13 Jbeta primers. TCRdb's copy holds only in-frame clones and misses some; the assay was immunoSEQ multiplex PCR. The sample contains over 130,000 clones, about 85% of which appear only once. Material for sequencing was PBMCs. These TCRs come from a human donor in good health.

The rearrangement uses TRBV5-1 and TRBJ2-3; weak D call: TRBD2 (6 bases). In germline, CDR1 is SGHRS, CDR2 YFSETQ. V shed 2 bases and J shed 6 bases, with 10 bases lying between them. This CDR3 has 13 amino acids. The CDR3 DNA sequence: TGCGCCAGCAGCTTCACTAGCATGGATACGCAGTATTTT. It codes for CASSFTSMDTQYF. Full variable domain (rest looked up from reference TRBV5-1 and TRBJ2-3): KAGVTQTPRYLIKTRGQQVTLSCSPISGHRSVSWYQQTPGQGLQFLFEYFSETQRNKGNFPGRFSGRQFSNSRSEMNVSTLELGDSALYLCASSFTSMDTQYFGPGTRLTVL.

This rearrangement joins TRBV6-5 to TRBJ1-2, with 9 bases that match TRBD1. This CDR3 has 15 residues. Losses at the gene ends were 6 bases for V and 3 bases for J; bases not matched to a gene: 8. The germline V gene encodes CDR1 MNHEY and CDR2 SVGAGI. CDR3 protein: CASRFSTGGDYGYTF. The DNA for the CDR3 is TGTGCCAGCAGGTTCTCGACAGGGGGGGACTATGGCTACACCTTC.

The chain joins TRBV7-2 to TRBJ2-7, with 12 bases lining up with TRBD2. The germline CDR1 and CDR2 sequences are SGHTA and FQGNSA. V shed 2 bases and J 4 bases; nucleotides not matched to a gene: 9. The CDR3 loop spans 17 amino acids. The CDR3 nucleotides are TGTGCCAGCAGCTTACTCGCCACTAGCGGGAGGACTTACGAGCAGTACTTC. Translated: CASSLLATSGRTYEQYF.

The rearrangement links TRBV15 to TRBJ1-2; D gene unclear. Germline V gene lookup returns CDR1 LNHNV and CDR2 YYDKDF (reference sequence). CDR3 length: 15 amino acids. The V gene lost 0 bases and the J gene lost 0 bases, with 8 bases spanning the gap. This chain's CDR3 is CATSREGRANYGYTF. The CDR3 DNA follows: TGTGCCACCAGCAGAGAGGGCAGAGCTAACTATGGCTACACCTTC.

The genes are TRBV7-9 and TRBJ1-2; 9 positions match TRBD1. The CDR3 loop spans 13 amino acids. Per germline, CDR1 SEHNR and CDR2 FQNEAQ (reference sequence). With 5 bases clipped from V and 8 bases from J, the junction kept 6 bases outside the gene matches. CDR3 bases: TGTGCCAGCAGCCAATCGGACAGGGGAGGCTACACCTTC. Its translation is CASSQSDRGGYTF.

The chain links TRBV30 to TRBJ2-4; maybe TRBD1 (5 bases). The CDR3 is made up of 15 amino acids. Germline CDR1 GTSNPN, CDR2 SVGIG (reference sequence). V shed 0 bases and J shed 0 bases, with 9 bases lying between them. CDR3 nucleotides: TGTGCCTGGAGTGTAGGGGAACTAGCCAAAAACATTCAGTACTTC. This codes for CAWSVGELAKNIQYF.

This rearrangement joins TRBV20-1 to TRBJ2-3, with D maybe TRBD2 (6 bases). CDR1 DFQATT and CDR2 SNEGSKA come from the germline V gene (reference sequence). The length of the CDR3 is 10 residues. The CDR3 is CASLGGSQYF. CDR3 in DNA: TGCGCTAGTCTCGGAGGGTCGCAGTATTTT.

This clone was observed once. In nucleotides, the CDR3 is TGTGCCAGTAGTCTGCGGGGTGTTCCCTATGGCTACACCTTC. It codes for CASSLRGVPYGYTF. The chain recombines TRBV19 with TRBJ1-2; D unresolved. V lost 5 bases and J lost 4, with 14 bases in between. The CDR3 extends over 14 amino acids. Germline CDR1 LNHDA, CDR2 SQIVND (reference sequence).